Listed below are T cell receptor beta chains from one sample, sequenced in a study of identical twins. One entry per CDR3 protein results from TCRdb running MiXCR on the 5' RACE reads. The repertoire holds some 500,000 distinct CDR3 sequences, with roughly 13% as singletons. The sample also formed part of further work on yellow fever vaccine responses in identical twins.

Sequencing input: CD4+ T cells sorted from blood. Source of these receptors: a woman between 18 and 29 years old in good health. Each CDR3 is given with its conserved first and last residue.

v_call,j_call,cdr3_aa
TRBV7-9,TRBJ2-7,CASSPRDRPSYEQYF
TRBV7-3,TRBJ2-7,CASSLAQKVYFEQYF
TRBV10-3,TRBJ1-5,CAISGQGNQPQHF
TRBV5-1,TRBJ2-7,CASRNSGTSYEQYF
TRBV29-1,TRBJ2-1,CSVDSGTGYNEQFF
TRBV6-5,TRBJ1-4,CASSYGIPNEKLFF
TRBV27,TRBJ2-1,CASSLVEHNEQFF
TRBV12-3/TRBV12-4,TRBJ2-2,CASSSTRASGGQGGTGELFF
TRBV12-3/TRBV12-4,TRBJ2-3,CASRIRATSWALTDTQYF
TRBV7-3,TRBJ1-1,CASSIRQGSEAFF
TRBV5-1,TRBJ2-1,CASSFTGSPGNEQFF
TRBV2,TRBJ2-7,CASSSGQRGYEQYF
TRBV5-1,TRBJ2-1,CASSSGLAGSNEQFF
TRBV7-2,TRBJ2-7,CASSLGTRSSGEQYF
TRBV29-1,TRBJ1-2,CSVEKGGYTF
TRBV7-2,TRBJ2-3,CASSLSGGRVDTQYF
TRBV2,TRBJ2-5,CASSESGIAGAETQYF
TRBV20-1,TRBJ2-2,CSARGAGPTGELFF
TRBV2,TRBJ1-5,CASSEAGGLGNQPQHF
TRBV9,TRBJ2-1,CASSASGTGSYNEQFF
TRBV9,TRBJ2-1,CASSVISRGEQFF